This entry lists 10 T cell receptor beta chains sequenced from one sample in a study of cytomegalovirus exposure and HLA in healthy donors. Primers for the PCR totalled 60 Vbeta and 13 Jbeta. Using immunoSEQ multiplex PCR, the repertoire was profiled, and TCRdb retains in-frame clones only, with some absent. The sample carries about 160,000 clones, 80% recorded once. The sequenced material came from PBMCs. These receptors originate from a young man in good health and CMV-seronegative.

V is TRBV4-1 and J is TRBJ2-3; 14 bases agree with TRBD2. The germline gives CDR1 MGHRA, CDR2 YSYEKL. This CDR3 comprises 16 residues. The V segment lost 3 bases and the J segment 7 bases; nucleotides outside the gene matches: 6. The CDR3 DNA sequence: TGCGCCAGCAGCCAGCCCGGGACTAGCGGGGGCTATACGCAGTATTTT. Translated: CASSQPGTSGGYTQYF.

This sequence joins TRBV5-6 and TRBJ2-2, with a possible D match to TRBD2 (6 bases). V was shortened by 4 bases and J by 7 bases, with 11 bases between the two germline ends. Germline CDR1 is SGHDT and CDR2 is YYEEEE. The CDR3 consists of 13 residues. CDR3 in amino acids: CASSRLAFGELFF. The CDR3 coding sequence is TGTGCCAGCAGCCGCCTAGCGTTCGGGGAGCTGTTTTTT. The full variable domain, rest sourced from reference TRBV5-6 and TRBJ2-2, is DAGVTQSPTHLIKTRGQQVTLRCSPKSGHDTVSWYQQALGQGPQFIFQYYEEEERQRGNFPDRFSGHQFPNYSSELNVNALLLGDSALYLCASSRLAFGELFFGEGSRLTVL.

The J gene is TRBJ1-2, the V gene TRBV19, with a weak D call TRBD1 (6 bases). The germline V and J ends were trimmed by 5 bases and 8 bases, with 18 bases remaining between them. The CDR3 extends over 14 amino acids. Per germline, CDR1 LNHDA and CDR2 SQIVND (reference sequence). CDR3 protein: CASSLEADRVGYTF. The CDR3 bases are TGTGCCAGTAGTTTGGAAGCGGACAGAGTAGGCTACACCTTC.

The chain links TRBV2 to TRBJ1-1, with D possibly being TRBD1 (6 bases). Germline assignment: CDR1 SNHLY and CDR2 FYNNEI. With 7 bases removed from V and 0 bases from J, the gap between germline ends came to 9 bases. The CDR3 runs 13 residues. CDR3 loop: CASTWTVNTEAFF. DNA for the CDR3: TGTGCCAGCACTTGGACAGTGAACACTGAAGCTTTCTTT.

V is TRBV25-1 and J is TRBJ1-5; 7 nucleotides align to TRBD1. The V segment lost 5 bases and the J segment 5 bases; nucleotides outside the gene matches: 6. CDR1 and CDR2 (germline): MGHDK, SYGVNS. The length of the CDR3 is 14 residues. The CDR3 sequence: CASSLSTGDQPQHF. The DNA for the CDR3 is TGTGCCAGCAGTCTTTCCACAGGGGATCAGCCCCAGCATTTT.

This clone was counted between two and nine times. This chain uses TRBV25-1 with TRBJ1-4; D not certain. The CDR3 spans 13 residues. Germline V lookup: CDR1 MGHDK, CDR2 SYGVNS. Trimming left V 2 bases short and J 7 bases short, with 8 bases between. The CDR3 loop is CASSEVYPEKLFF. As DNA, the CDR3 is TGTGCCAGCAGTGAAGTCTACCCTGAAAAACTGTTTTTT.

CDR3 sequence reads: CASSFGQSNSPLHF. The CDR3 DNA reads as TGCGCCAGCAGCTTTGGACAAAGCAATTCACCCCTCCACTTT. V and J are TRBV5-1 and TRBJ1-6; tentative D call: TRBD1 (5 bases). The length of the CDR3 is 14 residues. Germline V CDR1 and CDR2: SGHRS, YFSETQ. V lost 2 bases, J lost 7 bases, and 10 bases lay in between.

The chain couples TRBV27 to TRBJ2-4; D might be TRBD2 (5 bases). Germline CDR1 and CDR2: MNHEY and SMNVEV (reference sequence). The length of the CDR3 is 14 residues. The germline V and J ends were trimmed by 6 bases and 6 bases, with 15 bases remaining between them. The CDR3 region is CASRPEGSGNIQYF. As DNA, the CDR3 is TGTGCCAGCAGACCCGAGGGTTCGGGAAACATTCAGTACTTC.

CDR3 in DNA: TGCGCCAGCAGTGACAAAGTCCCGGGACAGGGTTGGGGCACTGAAGCTTTCTTT. This sequence encodes CASSDKVPGQGWGTEAFF. The chain links TRBV10-1 to TRBJ1-1; 9 nucleotides match TRBD1. Trimming at V came to 3 bases and at J to 4 bases, leaving 15 bases not matched to a gene. From germline, CDR1 is WNHNN and CDR2 SYGVQD (reference sequence). The CDR3 loop spans 18 amino acids.

V is TRBV7-8 and J is TRBJ2-7; 9 bases fit TRBD1. The CDR3 is 15 residues long. Per the germline V gene, CDR1 is SGHVS and CDR2 is FQNEAQ. V lost 0 bases and J lost 2; bases outside the gene matches: 2. The CDR3 DNA is TGTGCCAGCAGCTTAGCCAGACAGGGGGCCTACGAGCAGTACTTC. It specifies CASSLARQGAYEQYF.